One and the same sample provided the 25 T cell receptor beta chains below, sequenced in a study of Ad26.COV2.S vaccination and SARS-CoV-2 variants. Sequencing was performed with immunoSEQ multiplex PCR; in TCRdb, only in-frame clones are kept and a portion is missing. The sample includes tens of thousands of clones, 82% of them seen just once. Sequenced material: peripheral blood, taken after recovery from COVID-19. The receptors come from a human donor who had recovered from COVID-19.

In its sample, this clone was seen once. The chain carries TRBV24-1 and TRBJ2-3; D possibly matches TRBD1 or TRBD2 (6 bases each). V was cut by 6 bases and J by 0 bases, with 15 bases left in between. CDR1 is KGHDR and CDR2 is SFDVKD in the germline V gene. The CDR3 contains 16 residues. CDR3 amino acids: CATSPTRGRSTDTQYF. The CDR3 nucleotides read TGTGCCACCAGTCCGACCCGGGGGCGCAGCACAGATACGCAGTATTTT.

The chain uses TRBV2 and TRBJ2-7; D is uncertain. The CDR3 covers 13 residues. Germline CDR1 and CDR2: SNHLY and FYNNEI. The V end lost 6 bases, the J end lost 4 bases, and 13 bases lay between the germline ends. The DNA for the CDR3 is TGTGCCAGCAGCGGTTTCGACCAATACGAGCAGTACTTC. Translating it yields CASSGFDQYEQYF.

This clone was detected a few times. CDR3 sequence reads: CASSPPGQGYTEAFF. The CDR3 region has the DNA TGTGCCAGCAGCCCCCCCGGACAGGGGTACACTGAAGCTTTCTTT. This rearrangement joins TRBV5-4 to TRBJ1-1, with TRBD1 matching 9 bases. With 4 bases clipped from V and 3 bases from J, the junction kept 7 bases outside the gene matches. This CDR3 has 15 residues. CDR1 and CDR2 from the germline V gene are SGHNT and YYREEE (reference sequence).

This chain connects TRBV6-1 to TRBJ2-3, with 7 bases identical to TRBD2. The V gene end was trimmed by 2 bases and the J gene end by 5 bases; junction bases not matched to a gene: 7. The CDR3 runs 15 residues. Germline CDR1 and CDR2: MNHNS and SASEGT. The CDR3 region has the DNA TGTGCCAGCAGTGAAAAGAGCGGGATGGTAGATACGCAGTATTTT. This gives the protein CASSEKSGMVDTQYF.

This clone was seen just once. V gene TRBV12-3 or TRBV12-4 combines with J gene TRBJ2-3; unclear D gene. The CDR3 is 12 residues long. The V gene lost 6 bases and the J gene lost 4 bases, with 8 bases spanning the gap. The CDR3 protein is CASSPFPDTQYF. The CDR3 DNA is TGTGCCAGCAGCCCTTTTCCAGATACGCAGTATTTT.

This chain links TRBV4-3 with TRBJ2-1, with 8 nucleotides matching TRBD1. The length of the CDR3 is 17 residues. V lost 4 bases and J lost 5; bases outside the gene matches: 13. The germline gives CDR1 LGHNA, CDR2 YSLEER. DNA of the CDR3: TGCGCCAGCAGCCCCGTAAGTTTCTGGGACAGGAACAATGAGCAGTTCTTC. This gives the protein CASSPVSFWDRNNEQFF.

The chain recombines TRBV28 with TRBJ1-3; D is unresolved. Trimming removed 3 bases at V and 4 bases at J, with 4 bases between. This CDR3 contains 12 residues. Germline CDR1 MDHEN, CDR2 SYDVKM. DNA of the CDR3: TGTGCCAGCAGTTTGTTAGGAAACACCATATATTTT. It encodes CASSLLGNTIYF.

The rearrangement joins TRBV5-6 to TRBJ2-1; 10 positions match TRBD2. The CDR3 runs 14 residues. Germline CDR1 SGHDT, CDR2 YYEEEE. V trimming: 1 base; J trimming: 9 bases; junction bases outside the gene matches: 4. In DNA, the CDR3 is TGTGCCAGCAGCTTGATACTAGCGGGACTTGAGCAGTTCTTC. It specifies CASSLILAGLEQFF.

This clone was recorded once. The rearrangement uses TRBV5-1 and TRBJ2-3; 12 bases align to TRBD2. J lost 5 bases, V lost 3 bases, and 4 bases had no gene match. CDR1 and CDR2 (germline): SGHRS, YFSETQ. This CDR3 contains 15 residues. CDR3 in amino acids: CASSSTSGSGDTQYF. The CDR3 nucleotides read TGCGCCAGCAGCTCGACTAGCGGGAGTGGAGATACGCAGTATTTT.

CDR3 DNA: TGTGCCAGCAGCTTAGAACTAGCGGGAGAAACAGATACGCAGTATTTT. This sequence encodes CASSLELAGETDTQYF. This chain joins TRBV7-6 and TRBJ2-3; the match to TRBD2 covers 11 bases. V was pared by 1 base and J by 3 bases, with 3 bases of the junction left unmatched. Per germline, CDR1 SGHVS and CDR2 FNYEAQ. The CDR3 sequence is 16 residues long.

The chain joins TRBV7-8 to TRBJ2-7, with D tentatively TRBD1 (7 bases). The V end lost 5 bases, the J end lost 4 bases, and 15 bases lay between the germline ends. Germline V gene lookup returns CDR1 SGHVS and CDR2 FQNEAQ. This CDR3 has 14 amino acids. CDR3: CASSPGGSGYEQYF. CDR3 DNA: TGTGCCAGCAGCCCAGGGGGGTCGGGGTACGAGCAGTACTTC.

In its sample, this clone was seen a few times. The rearrangement uses TRBV12-3 or TRBV12-4 and TRBJ2-1, with no clear D. V lost 4 bases to trimming and J lost 6 bases, with 7 bases between them. The CDR3 consists of 12 residues. As DNA, the CDR3 is TGTGCCAGCAGTTCTGCTCCCAATGAGCAGTTCTTC. It is translated as CASSSAPNEQFF.

The chain couples TRBV11-3 to TRBJ2-1; D unclear. Germline-derived CDR1 and CDR2 are SGHNT and YENEEA. V lost 1 base and J 13 bases, leaving 14 bases between the germline ends. This CDR3 has 13 amino acids. This CDR3 reads CASSLGGPPGQFF. In DNA form, the CDR3 reads TGTGCCAGCAGCTTAGGAGGTCCCCCTGGACAGTTCTTC. The complete variable domain, with remaining parts taken from reference TRBV11-3 and TRBJ2-1, reads EAGVVQSPRYKIIEKKQPVAFWCNPISGHNTLYWYLQNLGQGPELLIRYENEEAVDDSQLPKDRFSAERLKGVDSTLKIQPAELGDSAVYLCASSLGGPPGQFFGPGTRLTVL.

The chain links TRBV4-2 to TRBJ1-5; D is unclear. The V and J ends lost 0 bases and 4 bases respectively, with 4 bases between them. Germline V gene sequence: CDR1 LGHNA, CDR2 YNFKEQ. This CDR3 is 13 amino acids long. The DNA for the CDR3 is TGTGCCAGCAGCCAAGATCGAAATCAGCCCCAGCATTTT. Encoded protein: CASSQDRNQPQHF.

V and J are TRBV18 and TRBJ1-2, with a weak D call TRBD1 (6 bases). The CDR3 is 14 amino acids. Trimming stripped 6 bases from V and 1 base from J, with 12 bases between. Per germline, CDR1 KGHSH and CDR2 LQKENI. Here the CDR3 DNA reads TGTGCCAGCTCGCCGCGGACAGATAACTATGGCTACACCTTC. Translating gives CASSPRTDNYGYTF. The full variable domain, rest sourced from reference TRBV18 and TRBJ1-2, is NAGVMQNPRHLVRRRGQEARLRCSPMKGHSHVYWYRQLPEEGLKFMVYLQKENIIDESGMPKERFSAEFPKEGPSILRIQQVVRGDSAAYFCASSPRTDNYGYTFGSGTRLTVV.

A few counts support this clone. J is TRBJ2-3 and V is TRBV5-4; D remains unclear. The ends were cut back, 0 bases at V and 4 bases at J, with 12 bases in the middle. There are 15 residues in the CDR3. CDR1 SGHNT and CDR2 YYREEE come from the germline V gene (reference sequence). CDR3 sequence: CASSLGGVRADTQYF. The CDR3 coding sequence is TGTGCCAGCAGCTTGGGGGGTGTTAGGGCAGATACGCAGTATTTT.

V is TRBV4-1 and J is TRBJ2-7; D call uncertain. The ends were cut back, 1 base at V and 1 base at J, with 11 bases in the middle. Germline assignment: CDR1 MGHRA and CDR2 YSYEKL. CDR3 length equals 15 residues. This chain's CDR3 is CASSQGFIYSYEQYF. The CDR3 DNA is TGCGCCAGCAGCCAAGGTTTTATATATTCCTACGAGCAGTACTTC.

The rearrangement uses TRBV6-5 and TRBJ2-3; 8 bases match TRBD2. Trimming at V came to 7 bases and at J to 2 bases, leaving 8 bases not matched to a gene. From germline, CDR1 is MNHEY and CDR2 SVGAGI. This CDR3 comprises 15 residues. For the CDR3, the DNA is TGTGCCAGCATCAAAAGCGGGAGTCTCACAGATACGCAGTATTTT. It translates to CASIKSGSLTDTQYF.

CDR3 amino acids: CASSVSSSGYEQYF. DNA of the CDR3: TGTGCCAGCAGCGTAAGTTCCAGCGGCTACGAGCAGTACTTC. J is TRBJ2-7 and V is TRBV9, with D perhaps matching TRBD2 (5 bases). V was cut by 1 base and J by 3 bases, with 11 bases left in between. The V gene's germline CDR1 is SGDLS and CDR2 YYNGEE. The CDR3 runs 14 residues.

The J gene is TRBJ1-4, the V gene TRBV6-6; D is uncertain. The V and J ends lost 2 bases and 8 bases respectively, with 9 bases between them. The V gene's germline CDR1 is MNHNY and CDR2 SVGAGI (reference sequence). The length of the CDR3 is 13 residues. CDR3 residues: CASSYQDVEKLFF. The CDR3 DNA follows: TGTGCCAGCAGTTACCAGGATGTAGAAAAACTGTTTTTT.

The J gene is TRBJ2-2, the V gene TRBV27; D not resolved. Germline V gene sequence: CDR1 MNHEY, CDR2 SMNVEV (reference sequence). V shed 4 bases and J shed 4 bases, with 1 base lying between them. The CDR3 runs to 11 residues. CDR3 nucleotide sequence: TGTGCCAGCAGTTCCACCGGGGAGCTGTTTTTT. Its translation is CASSSTGELFF.

The J gene is TRBJ2-5, the V gene TRBV28, with 13 bases identical to TRBD2. This CDR3 contains 14 residues. The germline gives CDR1 MDHEN, CDR2 SYDVKM. The V segment lost 4 bases and the J segment 4 bases; nucleotides outside the gene matches: 0. As DNA, the CDR3 is TGTGCCAGCAGTTGGACTAGCGGGAGAGAGACCCAGTACTTC. It encodes CASSWTSGRETQYF.

This clone was recorded once. The chain uses TRBV14 and TRBJ2-7, with 10 nucleotides matching TRBD1. The CDR3 consists of 14 residues. Per the germline V gene, CDR1 is SGHDN and CDR2 is FVKESK. The junction had 3 bases not matched to a gene; V was cut back by 4 bases and J by 3 bases. The CDR3 bases are TGTGCCAGCAGCCGCGGACAGGGGGGCTACGAGCAGTACTTC. Protein product: CASSRGQGGYEQYF. Using reference TRBV14 and TRBJ2-7 for the parts outside the CDR3, the full variable domain is EAGVTQFPSHSVIEKGQTVTLRCDPISGHDNLYWYRRVMGKEIKFLLHFVKESKQDESGMPNNRFLAERTGGTYSTLKVQPAELEDSGVYFCASSRGQGGYEQYFGPGTRLTVT.

CDR3 sequence (DNA): TGTGCCAGCAGTGAAGCGCGAAATTTAGTGTTGGGAAAACTGTTTTTT. Protein product: CASSEARNLVLGKLFF. This sequence joins TRBV2 and TRBJ1-4; D unresolved. Between the trimmed V and J ends, which lost 0 bases and 10 bases, there was a span of 18 bases. The CDR3 totals 16 residues. CDR1 is SNHLY, CDR2 FYNNEI, per germline.

J is TRBJ2-5 and V is TRBV7-9; 7 nucleotides agree with TRBD1. J gave up 2 bases and V 6 bases, and 6 bases lay outside the gene matches. The CDR3 runs to 14 residues. Germline V gene sequence: CDR1 SEHNR, CDR2 FQNEAQ (reference sequence). The CDR3 sequence is CASSTGAHQETQYF. CDR3 nucleotides: TGTGCCAGCAGTACAGGGGCGCATCAAGAGACCCAGTACTTC.